Listed below are T cell receptor beta chains from one sample, sequenced in a study of beta chain features in type 1 diabetes. This table comes from immunoSEQ multiplex PCR, and its TCRdb copy is limited to in-frame clones, with some not included. In the table there are under 850,000 clones, 10% to 15% of which are singletons. What was sequenced was naive CD4+ T cells from blood. The receptors come from a man aged 18 to 29 with type 1 diabetes. Each CDR3 is given with its conserved first and last residue. Fields, in order: V gene, J gene, clone size, D gene, CDR3 DNA, CDR3 protein. The D gene is left open where the match is weak. Expanded clones are given a class, and other clones once, few, many or no size at all.

TRBV5-6	TRBJ1-1	few	.	TGTGCCAGCAGCTCTACCGGGATTGAAGCTTTCTTT	CASSSTGIEAFF
TRBV29-1	TRBJ1-1	few	.	TGCAGCGTTGCGCCAGTGAACACTGAAGCTTTCTTT	CSVAPVNTEAFF
TRBV25-1	TRBJ2-3	few	.	TGTGCCAGCAGTAGCCAGGGTTACACAGATACGCAGTATTTT	CASSSQGYTDTQYF
TRBV6-5	TRBJ1-1	.	.	TGTGCCAGCAGACAAACGGGGAATCTTGAAGCTTTCTTT	CASRQTGNLEAFF
TRBV4-1	TRBJ1-4	few	TRBD1	TGCGCCAGCAGCCAACAGGAGACAGGGCCAACTAATGAAAAACTGTTTTTT	CASSQQETGPTNEKLFF
TRBV6-5	TRBJ2-7	.	.	TGTGCCAGCAGTTTGGATCGCGACGAGCAGTACTTC	CASSLDRDEQYF
TRBV5-4	TRBJ2-7	few	.	TGTGCCAGCAGCTCCGCGGGGACGTACGAGCAGTACTTC	CASSSAGTYEQYF
TRBV7-2	TRBJ1-6	.	.	TGTGCCAGCAGCTTACAGGGGAATTCACCCCTCCACTTT	CASSLQGNSPLHF
TRBV30	TRBJ1-1	.	.	TGTGCCTGGAGTAAAACAGGGACATTAATGGCTTTCTTT	CAWSKTGTLMAFF
TRBV5-1	TRBJ2-7	few	TRBD1	TGCGCCAGCAGCTTGGGGCAGGGGGCCTACGAGCAGTACTTC	CASSLGQGAYEQYF
TRBV28	TRBJ1-4	few	.	TGTGCCAGCAGTCCAGGGCCTCAGACGGGGAAACTGTTTTTT	CASSPGPQTGKLFF
TRBV4-1	TRBJ1-5	few	.	TGCGCCAGCAGCCAAGTGGGGCAGCCCCAGCATTTT	CASSQVGQPQHF
TRBV10-3	TRBJ1-1	.	.	TGTGCCATCAGTGAGTCAAGCCAGAACACTGAAGCTTTCTTT	CAISESSQNTEAFF
TRBV28	TRBJ1-1	few	.	TGTGCCAGCAACCTTCGGACTGAAGCTTTCTTT	CASNLRTEAFF
TRBV11-1	TRBJ2-1	.	.	TGTGCCAGCAGTACAATTACCAGGGGATCTGAGCAGTTCTTC	CASSTITRGSEQFF
TRBV6-6	TRBJ1-5	.	.	TGTGCCAGCACTCCCGGACAGAAGTTGCATCAGCCCCAGCATTTT	CASTPGQKLHQPQHF
TRBV7-9	TRBJ2-7	few	.	TGTGCCAGCAGCAGGGCCGGGGAGGAGCAGTACTTC	CASSRAGEEQYF
TRBV2	TRBJ1-6	.	TRBD1	TGTGCCAGCAGGACAGGGCCCTATTCACCCCTCCACTTT	CASRTGPYSPLHF
TRBV4-1	TRBJ1-6	.	.	TGCGCCAGCAGCCAAGGTTGGGTCAATTCACCCCTCCACTTT	CASSQGWVNSPLHF